The source of this T cell receptor beta chain is a study of T cell responses to AZD1222 COVID-19 vaccine. This CDR3 is built from 16 residues. V lost 4 bases to trimming and J lost 1 base; unmatched junction nucleotides: 5. CDR1 is SGDLS and CDR2 is YYNGEE in the germline V gene. The assay was immunoSEQ multiplex PCR, and TCRdb's table has in-frame clones only and misses some. The sample has about 180,000 clones, around 90% seen once. The J gene is TRBJ1-4, the V gene TRBV9; TRBD1 agrees at 9 bases. The source of this sequence is an adult who received the AZD1222 COVID-19 vaccine. Sequenced here: peripheral blood, sampled 28 days after the second AZD1222 dose. The CDR3 sequence is CASSSGQGITNEKLFF. CDR3 nucleotide sequence: TGTGCCAGCAGCTCCGGACAGGGGATAACTAATGAAAAACTGTTTTTT.